Listed here is a single T cell receptor (beta chain). One end of the junction fails to match germline, which may point to a read error. The data stem from a study of esophageal squamous cell carcinoma under preoperative chemotherapy. Time point noted: before preoperative PTX-NDP chemotherapy. TCRdb processed the PCR reads anew with MiXCR; each CDR3 protein has one entry. Here the sample spans just over 30,000 distinct CDR3 sequences, roughly 52% being singletons. Sampling was conducted from a patient given preoperative chemotherapy. This TCR derives from a human donor with esophageal squamous cell carcinoma. The donor label of this sample is uncertain.

The CDR3 loop is CASSSPQSIGSFF. CDR3 bases: TGTGCCAGCAGTTCCCCGCAGTCTATAGGGTCATTCTTC. The rearrangement joins TRBV12-3 or TRBV12-4 to TRBJ2-4; D is ambiguous. The CDR3 has 13 amino acids.